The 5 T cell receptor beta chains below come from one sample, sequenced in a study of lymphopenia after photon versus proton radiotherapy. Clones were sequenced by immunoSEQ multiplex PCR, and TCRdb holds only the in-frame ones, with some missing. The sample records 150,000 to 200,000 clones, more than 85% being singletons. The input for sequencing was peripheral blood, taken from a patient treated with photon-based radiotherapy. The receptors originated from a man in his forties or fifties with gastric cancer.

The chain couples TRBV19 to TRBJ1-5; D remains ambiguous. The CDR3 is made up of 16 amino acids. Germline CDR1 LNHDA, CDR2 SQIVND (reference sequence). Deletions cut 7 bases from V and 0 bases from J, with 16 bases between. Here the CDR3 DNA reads TGTGCCAGTACCCCGGCAGGCCGGGGTAGCAATCAGCCCCAGCATTTT. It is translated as CASTPAGRGSNQPQHF.

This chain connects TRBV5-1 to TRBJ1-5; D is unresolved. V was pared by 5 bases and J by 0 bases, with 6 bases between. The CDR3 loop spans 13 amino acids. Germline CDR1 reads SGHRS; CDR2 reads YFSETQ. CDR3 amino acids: CASSRISNQPQHF. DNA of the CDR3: TGCGCCAGCAGTCGGATTAGCAATCAGCCCCAGCATTTT.

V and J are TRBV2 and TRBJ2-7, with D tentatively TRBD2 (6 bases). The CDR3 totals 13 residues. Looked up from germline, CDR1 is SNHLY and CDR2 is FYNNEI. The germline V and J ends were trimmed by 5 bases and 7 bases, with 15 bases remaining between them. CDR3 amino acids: CASSTSAGGEQYF. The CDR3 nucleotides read TGTGCCAGCAGTACGTCAGCTGGGGGGGAGCAGTACTTC.

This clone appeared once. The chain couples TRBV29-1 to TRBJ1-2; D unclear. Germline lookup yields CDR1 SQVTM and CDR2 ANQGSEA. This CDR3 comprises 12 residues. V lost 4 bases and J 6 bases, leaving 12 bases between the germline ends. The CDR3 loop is CSVVTGFNGYTF. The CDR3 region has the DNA TGCAGCGTTGTCACGGGATTTAATGGCTACACCTTC.

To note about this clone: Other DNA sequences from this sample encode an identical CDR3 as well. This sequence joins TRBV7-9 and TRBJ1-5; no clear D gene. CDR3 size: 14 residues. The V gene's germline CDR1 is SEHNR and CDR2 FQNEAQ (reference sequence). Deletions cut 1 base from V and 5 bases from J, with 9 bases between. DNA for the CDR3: TGTGCCAGCAGCTTAGGTGGCGGGGATCAGCCCCAGCATTTT. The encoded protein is CASSLGGGDQPQHF.